The next 27 T cell receptor beta chains were all read from a single sample in a study of blood T cell repertoires in COVID-19. The repertoire was sequenced with immunoSEQ multiplex PCR; TCRdb's copy has only in-frame clones and lacks some. The table lists 300,000 to 400,000 clones, about 91% of them singletons. What was sequenced was peripheral blood. These receptors were taken from a man aged 30 to 45 with COVID-19, enrolled during active disease.

CDR3 coding DNA: TGTGCCATCAAAGAAGATCCAGGGGGCGGTTCAGATACGCAGTATTTT. This codes for CAIKEDPGGGSDTQYF. V is TRBV10-3 and J is TRBJ2-3; 8 nucleotides align to TRBD1. Germline lookup yields CDR1 ENHRY and CDR2 SYGVKD. Germline trimming cut 7 bases from V and 4 bases from J; bases unmatched to any gene: 13. There are 16 residues in the CDR3.

CDR3 amino acids: CSASAQPTGELFF. CDR3 sequence (DNA): TGCAGTGCTAGTGCACAGCCAACCGGGGAGCTGTTTTTT. This chain uses TRBV20-1 with TRBJ2-2; D gene ambiguous. The CDR3 is 13 amino acids. Trimming shortened V by 3 bases and J by 5 bases, and 10 bases separated the two germline ends. CDR1 and CDR2 from the germline V gene are DFQATT and SNEGSKA (reference sequence).

The CDR3 protein is CASSPRTGSYGYTF. The CDR3 DNA reads TGTGCCAGCAGTCCCCGGACAGGGAGCTATGGCTACACCTTC. J is TRBJ1-2 and V is TRBV27, with 8 bases aligning to TRBD1. Per the germline V gene, CDR1 is MNHEY and CDR2 is SMNVEV (reference sequence). The CDR3 has 14 residues. The V and J ends lost 5 bases and 4 bases, in that order; junction bases with no gene match: 6.

This clone appeared a few times. V and J are TRBV30 and TRBJ1-5; weak D call: TRBD1 (6 bases). This CDR3 contains 15 residues. The V and J ends lost 1 base and 0 bases respectively, with 10 bases between them. Germline V gene lookup returns CDR1 GTSNPN and CDR2 SVGIG (reference sequence). Here the CDR3 DNA reads TGTGCCTGGAGTGGAGGGGGAAATAGCAATCAGCCCCAGCATTTT. It specifies CAWSGGGNSNQPQHF.

This sequence joins TRBV10-3 and TRBJ2-6, with TRBD1 matching over 8 bases. The length of the CDR3 is 18 residues. Losses at the gene ends were 0 bases for V and 2 bases for J; bases not matched to a gene: 6. Germline CDR1 ENHRY, CDR2 SYGVKD. The CDR3 reads CAISESGRGQAGANVLTF. The CDR3 nucleotides are TGTGCCATCAGTGAGTCGGGCAGGGGGCAGGCTGGGGCCAACGTCCTGACTTTC.

The chain employs TRBV9 and TRBJ2-7; unclear D gene. The CDR3 runs to 14 residues. Per germline, CDR1 SGDLS and CDR2 YYNGEE. V lost 1 base and J 1 base, leaving 9 bases between the germline ends. The CDR3, as DNA: TGTGCCAGCAGCGTATGGGCTCAATCCTACGAGCAGTACTTC. Translation gives CASSVWAQSYEQYF.

The chain uses TRBV3-1 (or the pseudogene TRBV3-2) and TRBJ1-1, with 8 nucleotides matching TRBD1. The CDR3 spans 14 residues. Germline V CDR1 and CDR2: LGHDT, YNNKEL (reference sequence). V lost 4 bases to trimming and J lost 1 base; unmatched junction nucleotides: 2. The DNA for the CDR3 is TGTGCCAGCAGCCCAGGGGGCAGGAACACTGAAGCTTTCTTT. It translates to CASSPGGRNTEAFF.

This clone appeared a single time. The rearrangement joins TRBV19 to TRBJ1-6; 7 bases line up with TRBD1. This CDR3 is 16 amino acids long. The V segment lost 4 bases and the J segment 9 bases; nucleotides outside the gene matches: 12. CDR1 is LNHDA, CDR2 SQIVND, per germline (reference sequence). DNA for the CDR3: TGTGCCAGTAGTAATCTTTATTTACAGGGGAGTTCACCCCTCCACTTT. Its translation: CASSNLYLQGSSPLHF.

The chain is built from TRBV3-1 (or the pseudogene TRBV3-2) and TRBJ1-2, with 7 bases lining up with TRBD1. The CDR3 runs 14 residues. Trimming cost V 4 bases and J 8 bases; bases outside gene matches: 10. Looked up from germline, CDR1 is LGHDT and CDR2 is YNNKEL (reference sequence). The CDR3: CASSRQGASGGYTF. CDR3 sequence (DNA): TGTGCCAGCAGCCGACAGGGCGCTTCGGGAGGCTACACCTTC.

This rearrangement joins TRBV24-1 to TRBJ1-2, with 9 bases fitting TRBD1. CDR1 KGHDR and CDR2 SFDVKD come from the germline V gene. V lost 4 bases to trimming and J lost 4 bases; unmatched junction nucleotides: 6. CDR3 length equals 15 residues. Here the CDR3 DNA reads TGTGCCACCAGTGACCCGGGACAGGGCCGCTATGGCTACACCTTC. The encoded protein is CATSDPGQGRYGYTF.

The CDR3 protein is CASSSTSGSTDTQYF. The CDR3 DNA is TGTGCCAGCAGTTCAACTAGCGGGAGCACAGATACGCAGTATTTT. This sequence joins TRBV6-4 and TRBJ2-3; 9 positions match TRBD2. This CDR3 is 15 amino acids long. Germline V gene data show CDR1 as MRHNA and CDR2 as SNTAGT. The V and J ends lost 5 bases and 0 bases, in that order; junction bases with no gene match: 3.

The V and J genes are TRBV18 and TRBJ2-1; 8 bases are a match to TRBD1. Germline V gives CDR1 KGHSH, CDR2 LQKENI. Trimming took 3 bases from V and 7 from J; bases not matched to a gene: 8. This CDR3 is 15 amino acids long. The CDR3 region has the DNA TGTGCCAGCTCACCTGGACAGGGCTTAGAGAATGAGCAGTTCTTC. Its protein product is CASSPGQGLENEQFF.

The chain carries TRBV2 and TRBJ2-5, with TRBD2 matching over 7 bases. The germline V gene encodes CDR1 SNHLY and CDR2 FYNNEI. With V trimmed by 6 bases and J by 5 bases, 3 bases remained unmatched. The CDR3 length is 12 residues. The CDR3 protein is CASRQGGETQYF. For the CDR3, the DNA is TGTGCCAGCAGGCAGGGAGGGGAGACCCAGTACTTC. The full variable domain, in which reference TRBV2 and TRBJ2-5 provide the parts outside the CDR3, is EPEVTQTPSHQVTQMGQEVILRCVPISNHLYFYWYRQILGQKVEFLVSFYNNEISEKSEIFDDQFSVERPDGSNFTLKIRSTKLEDSAMYFCASRQGGETQYFGPGTRLLVL.

The rearrangement links TRBV6-2 or TRBV6-3 to TRBJ2-6; tentative D call: TRBD2 (6 bases). This CDR3 has 16 residues. With 6 bases removed from V and 1 base from J, the gap between germline ends came to 13 bases. CDR1 and CDR2 (germline): MNHEY, SVGEGT. CDR3 in DNA: TGTGCCAGCAGCAAAATTGGGGGGTCTGGGGCCAACGTCCTGACTTTC. Translation: CASSKIGGSGANVLTF.

V gene TRBV27 combines with J gene TRBJ1-1; possible D gene TRBD1, 5 bases. V was pared by 0 bases and J by 4 bases, with 9 bases between. Germline CDR1 is MNHEY and CDR2 is SMNVEV (reference sequence). The CDR3 covers 14 residues. Here the CDR3 reads CASSLSGGSTEAFF. In DNA, the CDR3 is TGTGCCAGCAGTTTATCGGGGGGTAGCACTGAAGCTTTCTTT.

The gene calls are TRBV6-2 or TRBV6-3 and TRBJ2-7; D is unclear. V lost 6 bases to trimming and J lost 2 bases, with 17 bases between them. Looked up from germline, CDR1 is MNHEY and CDR2 is SVGEGT. This CDR3 has 15 amino acids. Here the CDR3 reads CASSNTPRVAYEQYF. The CDR3 coding sequence is TGTGCCAGCAGCAATACCCCCCGGGTAGCCTACGAGCAGTACTTC.

The chain carries TRBV6-2 or TRBV6-3 and TRBJ2-7; the match to TRBD2 covers 10 bases. Germline CDR1 and CDR2: MNHEY and SVGEGT. This CDR3 spans 15 amino acids. The junction had 5 bases not matched to a gene; V was cut back by 0 bases and J by 6 bases. CDR3 DNA: TGTGCCAGCAGTTACTCGCTAGCGGGAGTTACCGAGCAGTACTTC. Translating gives CASSYSLAGVTEQYF.

J is TRBJ1-1 and V is TRBV3-1 (or the pseudogene TRBV3-2); tentatively, D is TRBD1 (6 bases). The CDR3 has 15 amino acids. V was clipped by 3 bases and J by 0 bases, with 11 bases between them. In germline, CDR1 is LGHDT, CDR2 YNNKEL (reference sequence). CDR3 sequence (DNA): TGTGCCAGCAGCCAGGAACAGGGTTTGAACACTGAAGCTTTCTTT. Protein sequence: CASSQEQGLNTEAFF.

The count of this clone is one. CDR3 nucleotides: TGTGCCAGCAGAATCACAGGGGGGGAGACCCAGTACTTC. Encoded protein: CASRITGGETQYF. The chain carries TRBV27 and TRBJ2-5; 8 nucleotides line up with TRBD1. The V gene's germline CDR1 is MNHEY and CDR2 SMNVEV (reference sequence). With V trimmed by 6 bases and J by 5 bases, 5 bases remained unmatched. The CDR3 length is 13 residues.

The CDR3 sequence is CASRDSNNEKLFF. CDR3 bases: TGTGCCAGCAGGGACAGCAATAATGAAAAACTGTTTTTT. This chain links TRBV12-3 or TRBV12-4 with TRBJ1-4; D possibly corresponds to TRBD1 (6 bases). V was pared by 6 bases and J by 4 bases, with 9 bases between. The CDR3 loop spans 13 amino acids.

The DNA for the CDR3 is TGTGCCAGCAGCTTGGTTAAATACTGGCGTCCGGGGAACACTGAAGCTTTCTTT. As protein: CASSLVKYWRPGNTEAFF. The rearrangement uses TRBV5-8 and TRBJ1-1, with D unclear. The V end was cut by 0 bases, the J end by 1 base, with 19 bases between. The CDR3 contains 18 residues. Germline V gene lookup returns CDR1 SGHTS and CDR2 YDEGEE.

This clone was found once. The chain carries TRBV10-2 and TRBJ1-2, with 7 bases lining up with TRBD1. V gave up 8 bases and J gave up 0 bases; unmatched junction bases: 6. Germline loops: CDR1 WSHSY, CDR2 SAAADI. CDR3 length equals 14 residues. Here the CDR3 DNA reads TGCGCCAGCTCCCAGACAGGGTCTAACTATGGCTACACCTTC. Translating it yields CASSQTGSNYGYTF.

This chain uses TRBV7-9 with TRBJ2-7; 7 bases align to TRBD2. Trimming cost V 1 base and J 5 bases; bases outside gene matches: 8. Germline V gene data show CDR1 as SEHNR and CDR2 as FQNEAQ (reference sequence). The CDR3 extends over 15 amino acids. DNA of the CDR3: TGTGCCAGCAGCTTAGACAGACTAGCAACTAACGAGCAGTACTTC. Protein: CASSLDRLATNEQYF.

The gene calls are TRBV27 and TRBJ2-2; 7 nucleotides match TRBD1. The V gene end was trimmed by 3 bases and the J gene end by 3 bases; junction bases not matched to a gene: 4. The V gene's germline CDR1 is MNHEY and CDR2 SMNVEV (reference sequence). The CDR3 has 15 amino acids. The CDR3 loop is CASSFDRAHTGELFF. For the CDR3, the DNA is TGTGCCAGCAGTTTTGACAGGGCCCACACCGGGGAGCTGTTTTTT.

The sample holds one count of this clone. The J gene is TRBJ2-2, the V gene TRBV6-5; 12 bases fit TRBD1. The length of the CDR3 is 15 residues. CDR1 and CDR2 from the germline V gene are MNHEY and SVGAGI. V was pared by 5 bases and J by 8 bases, with 6 bases of the junction left unmatched. The DNA of the CDR3 is TGTGCCAGCAGTCCGGGACAGGGGGCAATTGGGGAGCTGTTTTTT. Translation gives CASSPGQGAIGELFF.

This clone occurred once. This chain joins TRBV28 and TRBJ1-6; no clear D gene. V lost 3 bases and J 3 bases, leaving 6 bases between the germline ends. The CDR3 is 14 amino acids. Germline V gene sequence: CDR1 MDHEN, CDR2 SYDVKM. Here the CDR3 reads CASSLRDYNSPLHF. CDR3 bases: TGTGCCAGCAGTTTGCGGGACTATAATTCACCCCTCCACTTT.

The chain uses TRBV19 and TRBJ2-5; the match to TRBD1 covers 7 bases. Germline CDR1 is LNHDA and CDR2 is SQIVND (reference sequence). The V segment lost 5 bases and the J segment 5 bases; nucleotides outside the gene matches: 8. The CDR3 consists of 14 residues. Here the CDR3 DNA reads TGTGCCAGTAGTTACCAAACAGGGGCTGAGACCCAGTACTTC. This sequence encodes CASSYQTGAETQYF.